Presented here are 10 T cell receptor beta chains from one specimen sequenced in a study of response to subunit inactivated influenza vaccine. TCRdb reprocessed the RT-PCR reads via MiXCR and lists one record per CDR3 protein. Here the sample spans almost 600,000 distinct CDR3 sequences, 12% to 15% being singletons. This material consisted of PBMCs from blood, taken 11 to 12 days after vaccination. Receptors were obtained from a man between 45 and 60 years old who received an inactivated influenza vaccine.

This sequence joins TRBV6-2 or TRBV6-3 and TRBJ2-1; D remains ambiguous. The germline gives CDR1 MNHEY, CDR2 SVGEGT. V shed 5 bases and J shed 2 bases, with 13 bases lying between them. The CDR3 runs 15 residues. CDR3 sequence: CASSPTRFAYNEQFF. Here the CDR3 DNA reads TGTGCCAGCAGTCCTACACGTTTCGCCTACAATGAGCAGTTCTTC.

This clonotype was detected only a few times. The V and J genes are TRBV20-1 and TRBJ1-5; a weak D match, TRBD1 (6 bases). The CDR3 loop spans 17 amino acids. V lost 4 bases to trimming and J lost 0 bases, with 19 bases between them. Per germline, CDR1 DFQATT and CDR2 SNEGSKA (reference sequence). The CDR3 sequence: CSAKAGRRGLSNQPQHF. The CDR3 DNA is TGCAGTGCTAAAGCCGGCAGGCGGGGGCTTAGCAATCAGCCCCAGCATTTT.

This clonotype was picked up many times. V is TRBV29-1 and J is TRBJ2-7; TRBD1 agrees at 8 bases. This CDR3 has 11 amino acids. V shed 3 bases and J 12 bases; nucleotides not matched to a gene: 7. In germline, CDR1 is SQVTM, CDR2 ANQGSEA. The CDR3 loop is CSVDSGGGRYF. DNA of the CDR3: TGCAGCGTTGACTCAGGGGGCGGTAGGTACTTC.

This clonotype turned up a few times. The chain couples TRBV7-9 to TRBJ2-2; D possibly corresponds to TRBD1 (6 bases). CDR1 is SEHNR and CDR2 is FQNEAQ in the germline V gene (reference sequence). The CDR3 is 16 residues long. The V end was cut by 5 bases, the J end by 0 bases, with 13 bases between. The CDR3 spells CASSPGVTANTGELFF. CDR3 sequence (DNA): TGTGCCAGCAGCCCAGGGGTGACGGCGAACACCGGGGAGCTGTTTTTT.

The chain is built from TRBV12-3 or TRBV12-4 and TRBJ1-5; D gene uncertain. V gave up 5 bases and J gave up 0 bases, with 8 bases separating them. The CDR3 consists of 14 residues. In nucleotides, the CDR3 is TGTGCCAGCAGTGGGCCACCTAGCAATCAGCCCCAGCATTTT. This sequence encodes CASSGPPSNQPQHF.

There are a few counts of this clonotype. The V gene is TRBV7-8, the J gene TRBJ2-5, with 7 bases identical to TRBD2. The junction had 5 bases not matched to a gene; V was cut back by 0 bases and J by 4 bases. Per the germline V gene, CDR1 is SGHVS and CDR2 is FQNEAQ. The CDR3 is 15 amino acids. DNA for the CDR3: TGTGCCAGCAGCTTAGCGGGGGGGGGTCTAGAGACCCAGTACTTC. Translation gives CASSLAGGGLETQYF.

This clonotype was counted between two and nine times. The junction and the germline gene differ at one end; a read error may be behind it. This chain joins TRBV7-2 and TRBJ1-1; D call uncertain. This CDR3 is 13 amino acids long. CDR1 is SGHTA, CDR2 FQGNSA, per germline. This CDR3 reads CASSLVVKTEAFF. CDR3 bases: TGTGCCAGCAGCTTAGTGGTGAAAACTGAAGCTTTCTTT.

The chain has TRBV7-2 and TRBJ2-7; perhaps D is TRBD1 or TRBD2 (5 bases each). Germline CDR1 SGHTA, CDR2 FQGNSA. This CDR3 is built from 14 residues. V was trimmed by 5 bases and J by 3 bases, leaving 14 bases between them. The CDR3 region is CASSREQAFYEQYF. The DNA of the CDR3 is TGTGCCAGCAGCCGGGAACAGGCCTTCTACGAGCAGTACTTC.

This clonotype was picked up a small number of times. This rearrangement joins TRBV7-9 to TRBJ2-5; D is tentatively TRBD1 or TRBD2 (5 bases each). The CDR3 extends over 17 amino acids. CDR1 and CDR2 (germline): SEHNR, FQNEAQ (reference sequence). With 6 bases removed from V and 1 base from J, the gap between germline ends came to 21 bases. CDR3 DNA: TGTGCCAGCAGTCCTGAGGGGACGCAGGCCCTCCAAGAGACCCAGTACTTC. It is translated as CASSPEGTQALQETQYF. Combining the CDR3 with reference TRBV7-9 and TRBJ2-5 gives the whole variable domain DTGVSQNPRHKITKRGQNVTFRCDPISEHNRLYWYRQTLGQGPEFLTYFQNEAQLEKSRLLSDRFSAERPKGSFSTLEIQRTEQGDSAMYLCASSPEGTQALQETQYFGPGTRLLVL.

This chain connects TRBV30 to TRBJ1-1; tentatively, D is TRBD1 (6 bases). CDR1 is GTSNPN and CDR2 is SVGIG in the germline V gene (reference sequence). The CDR3 has 13 residues. V shed 7 bases and J shed 3 bases, with 15 bases lying between them. The CDR3, as DNA: TGTGCCTCAACAGGGAGGGGTGACACTGAAGCTTTCTTT. Its translation: CASTGRGDTEAFF.